The 22 T cell receptor beta chains below all came from one sample that was sequenced in a study of PD-1 blockade in classical Hodgkin lymphoma (TCRdb year 2020). The method behind the library was the immunoSEQ multiplex PCR assay. TCRdb took over this immuneACCESS table, retaining in-frame rearrangements with V and J assigned. Such tables are incomplete; in checked studies, under half of the missing clones stem from an unresolved V gene, and the remainder is unexplained. The table for this sample lists approximately 26,000 clones; approximately 69% of them were counted only once. Roughly 3.3% of the sample is taken by the ten largest. The time point label for this specimen denotes: cycle 1 day 1 (C1D1), immediately before nivolumab initiation. Every trial patient had relapsed after autologous stem cell transplantation, and cohorts A, B and C differed in prior brentuximab vedotin exposure. Sequenced here: peripheral blood mononuclear cells (PBMCs), sampled at baseline. These receptors all stem from a human donor with classical Hodgkin lymphoma.

This clone is a singleton in its sample. CDR3 bases: TGTGCCATCAGGCGGGCGCGGGATAACACTGAAGCTTTCTTT. This encodes CAIRRARDNTEAFF. J is TRBJ1-1 and V is TRBV10-3; no definite D call. Trimming shortened V by 6 bases and J by 2 bases, and 13 bases separated the two germline ends. The CDR3 is 14 amino acids. Per germline, CDR1 ENHRY and CDR2 SYGVKD.

The chain couples TRBV19 to TRBJ1-4; no definite D call. The germline gives CDR1 LNHDA, CDR2 SQIVND (reference sequence). Deletions cut 6 bases from V and 0 bases from J, with 11 bases between. The length of the CDR3 is 15 residues. In DNA form, the CDR3 reads TGTGCCAGTAGATCAGGCGGAACAACTAATGAAAAACTGTTTTTT. It codes for CASRSGGTTNEKLFF.

The chain couples TRBV10-3 to TRBJ2-3, with 7 bases aligning to TRBD2. Losses at the gene ends were 5 bases for V and 6 bases for J; bases not matched to a gene: 8. From germline, CDR1 is ENHRY and CDR2 SYGVKD. CDR3 length: 14 residues. The CDR3 coding sequence is TGTGCCATCAGTTCGGGGAGCGGGGTTGATACGCAGTATTTT. This encodes CAISSGSGVDTQYF.

This sequence joins TRBV15 and TRBJ2-1; TRBD1 agrees at 7 bases. The CDR3 totals 16 residues. The germline V gene has CDR1 LNHNV and CDR2 YYDKDF (reference sequence). V trimming: 1 base; J trimming: 3 bases; junction bases outside the gene matches: 6. The CDR3: CATSRGRGNVYNEQFF. The CDR3 DNA reads as TGTGCCACCAGCAGAGGCAGGGGGAACGTCTACAATGAGCAGTTCTTC.

The rearrangement uses TRBV11-3 and TRBJ2-7; D unclear. In germline, CDR1 is SGHNT, CDR2 YENEEA. The CDR3 totals 12 residues. V lost 6 bases and J lost 3, with 9 bases in between. The CDR3 DNA reads as TGTGCCAGCAGTCGAGGAGACTACGAGCAGTACTTC. Its translation: CASSRGDYEQYF.

The chain employs TRBV11-2 and TRBJ2-3; D not certain. CDR1 and CDR2 from the germline V gene are SGHAT and FQNNGV. Trimming took 0 bases from V and 2 from J, leaving 6 bases between them. The CDR3 length is 14 residues. The CDR3 nucleotides read TGTGCCAGCAGCTTAGAGCGGAACACAGATACGCAGTATTTT. It translates to CASSLERNTDTQYF.

The gene calls are TRBV29-1 and TRBJ2-3; 8 nucleotides agree with TRBD2. The CDR3 length is 16 residues. Per germline, CDR1 SQVTM and CDR2 ANQGSEA. The J segment lost 0 bases and the V segment lost 7 bases, leaving 12 bases of the junction unmatched. CDR3 in amino acids: CSAEGSERGSTDTQYF. The CDR3 coding sequence is TGCAGCGCTGAGGGGAGCGAGCGGGGGAGCACAGATACGCAGTATTTT.

The chain employs TRBV9 and TRBJ2-2; 10 nucleotides match TRBD2. Germline values: CDR1 SGDLS, CDR2 YYNGEE. CDR3 length: 15 residues. Trimming at V came to 3 bases and at J to 4 bases, leaving 3 bases not matched to a gene. The CDR3 reads CASSASGGVTGELFF. The CDR3 DNA is TGTGCCAGCAGCGCCAGCGGGGGGGTCACCGGGGAGCTGTTTTTT.

This rearrangement joins TRBV7-3 to TRBJ2-1, with D tentatively TRBD1 (5 bases). The CDR3 spans 14 residues. Germline values: CDR1 SGHTA, CDR2 FQGTGA. The V end lost 3 bases, the J end lost 3 bases, and 9 bases lay between the germline ends. CDR3 sequence reads: CASSLGPIYNEQFF. CDR3 sequence (DNA): TGTGCCAGCAGCTTGGGGCCGATCTACAATGAGCAGTTCTTC.

This sequence joins TRBV13 and TRBJ1-1; 8 nucleotides agree with TRBD1. CDR1 PRHDT and CDR2 FYEKMQ come from the germline V gene (reference sequence). Unmatched junction bases numbered 12, after V lost 5 bases and J lost 10 bases. The CDR3 length is 14 residues. Here the CDR3 DNA reads TGTGCCAGCAGCCGACCCTATCAGGGGGCACGAGCTTTCTTT. This encodes CASSRPYQGARAFF.

This chain joins TRBV10-3 and TRBJ1-4; D uncertain. Looked up from germline, CDR1 is ENHRY and CDR2 is SYGVKD. This CDR3 is 13 amino acids long. Trimming cost V 3 bases and J 4 bases, with 6 bases left between them. The DNA of the CDR3 is TGTGCCATCAGTGAATACCGTAATGAAAAACTGTTTTTT. It translates to CAISEYRNEKLFF.

Of note for this clone: The same CDR3 arises from other DNA sequences in this sample as well. The CDR3 bases are TGCGCCAGCAGCCAGGCCTTAGCGGGCGGGGAGCTGTTTTTT. Protein: CASSQALAGGELFF. J is TRBJ2-2 and V is TRBV4-3; 7 bases map to TRBD2. V gave up 3 bases and J gave up 7 bases; unmatched junction bases: 5. This CDR3 has 14 residues. CDR1 and CDR2 from the germline V gene are LGHNA and YSLEER.

The chain combines TRBV6-6 with TRBJ2-7, with 9 bases identical to TRBD1. V lost 8 bases and J lost 5; bases outside the gene matches: 4. CDR1 and CDR2 from the germline V gene are MNHNY and SVGAGI (reference sequence). The CDR3 is 12 residues long. DNA of the CDR3: TGTGCCAGCCGGACAGGGGAGGACGAGCAGTACTTC. This encodes CASRTGEDEQYF.

The CDR3 sequence is CASSSGNQPQHF. CDR3 in DNA: TGTGCCAGCAGTTCGGGAAATCAGCCCCAGCATTTT. The genes are TRBV6-5 and TRBJ1-5; D gene uncertain. Germline V gene lookup returns CDR1 MNHEY and CDR2 SVGAGI. The CDR3 is made up of 12 amino acids. The germline V and J ends were trimmed by 4 bases and 4 bases, with 5 bases remaining between them.

The chain joins TRBV6-5 to TRBJ2-7; 7 bases are shared with TRBD1. CDR1 and CDR2 (germline): MNHEY, SVGAGI. CDR3 length: 14 residues. V was clipped by 2 bases and J by 0 bases; unmatched bases: 1. CDR3 coding DNA: TGTGCCAGCAGTTACGACAGGGACTCCTACGAGCAGTACTTC. Translation: CASSYDRDSYEQYF.

This chain uses TRBV6-1 with TRBJ1-4; TRBD1 agrees at 9 bases. The V segment lost 7 bases and the J segment 6 bases; nucleotides outside the gene matches: 9. The CDR3 extends over 15 amino acids. Germline CDR1 reads MNHNS; CDR2 reads SASEGT. The CDR3 here is CASNFPGTGHEKLFF. The DNA for the CDR3 is TGTGCCAGCAACTTTCCCGGGACAGGGCATGAAAAACTGTTTTTT.

A single count supports this clone. The chain employs TRBV4-1 and TRBJ1-6; TRBD1 is a possible D gene (6 bases). Looked up from germline, CDR1 is MGHRA and CDR2 is YSYEKL. The V and J ends lost 2 bases and 8 bases respectively, with 16 bases between them. The CDR3 loop spans 16 amino acids. The chain's CDR3 is CASSQLQGLRDSPLHF. CDR3 nucleotides: TGCGCCAGCAGCCAACTTCAGGGGCTCAGGGATTCACCCCTCCACTTT.

J is TRBJ1-2 and V is TRBV15; D unclear. Trimming left V 3 bases short and J 8 bases short, with 10 bases between. This CDR3 is built from 12 residues. In germline, CDR1 is LNHNV, CDR2 YYDKDF (reference sequence). CDR3 in DNA: TGTGCCACCAGCAGCAGCCTCGGAGGCTACACCTTC. It encodes CATSSSLGGYTF. Variable domain in full (rest from reference TRBV15 and TRBJ1-2): DAMVIQNPRYQVTQFGKPVTLSCSQTLNHNVMYWYQQKSSQAPKLLFHYYDKDFNNEADTPDNFQSRRPNTSFCFLDIRSPGLGDTAMYLCATSSSLGGYTFGSGTRLTVV.

The rearrangement links TRBV2 to TRBJ1-6; 9 nucleotides align to TRBD1. CDR3 size: 14 residues. Germline CDR1 reads SNHLY; CDR2 reads FYNNEI. With V trimmed by 6 bases and J by 8 bases, 5 bases remained unmatched. The CDR3 DNA reads TGTGCCAGCAGACGGGACAGGGAATATTCACCCCTCCACTTT. This gives the protein CASRRDREYSPLHF.

The chain links TRBV5-6 to TRBJ1-5, with 8 bases fitting TRBD1. Germline CDR1 SGHDT, CDR2 YYEEEE. This CDR3 contains 16 residues. The trim removed 4 bases at V and 4 bases at J, leaving 10 bases unmatched. The CDR3 DNA sequence: TGTGCCAGCAGCAGAACTTTGACAGGGGAAAATCAGCCCCAGCATTTT. Translated: CASSRTLTGENQPQHF.

CDR3 bases: TGTGCCAGCAGCGTAGGAGACGCCGACCCTGGCTACACCTTC. Protein sequence: CASSVGDADPGYTF. The chain employs TRBV9 and TRBJ1-2; D is uncertain. Trimming took 0 bases from V and 7 from J, leaving 13 bases between them. This CDR3 has 14 amino acids. Germline V CDR1 and CDR2: SGDLS, YYNGEE.

This clone was recorded a few times. The V call is TRBV9, the J call TRBJ1-1; the D gene is possibly TRBD1 (5 bases). The germline V and J ends were trimmed by 0 bases and 5 bases, with 14 bases remaining between them. The CDR3 has 15 residues. Germline V CDR1 and CDR2: SGDLS, YYNGEE. In DNA, the CDR3 is TGTGCCAGCAGCGTAGCCGGGGGGGGTCGGACTGAAGCTTTCTTT. As protein: CASSVAGGGRTEAFF. The whole variable domain, remainder taken from reference TRBV9 and TRBJ1-1, is DSGVTQTPKHLITATGQRVTLRCSPRSGDLSVYWYQQSLDQGLQFLIQYYNGEERAKGNILERFSAQQFPDLHSELNLSSLELGDSALYFCASSVAGGGRTEAFFGQGTRLTVV.